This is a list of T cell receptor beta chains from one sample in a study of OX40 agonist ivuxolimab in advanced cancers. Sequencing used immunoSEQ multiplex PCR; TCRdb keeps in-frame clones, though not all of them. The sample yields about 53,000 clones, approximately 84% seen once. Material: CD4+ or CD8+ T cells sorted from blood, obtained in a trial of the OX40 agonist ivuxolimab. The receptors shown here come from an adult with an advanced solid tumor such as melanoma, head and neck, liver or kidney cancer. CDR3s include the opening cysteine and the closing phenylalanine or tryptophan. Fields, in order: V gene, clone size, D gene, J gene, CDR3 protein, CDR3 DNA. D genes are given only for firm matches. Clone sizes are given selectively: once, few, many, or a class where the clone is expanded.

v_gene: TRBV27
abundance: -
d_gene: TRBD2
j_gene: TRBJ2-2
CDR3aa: CASSRGLVATGELFF
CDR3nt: TGTGCCAGCAGCCGAGGACTAGTCGCCACCGGGGAGCTGTTTTTT

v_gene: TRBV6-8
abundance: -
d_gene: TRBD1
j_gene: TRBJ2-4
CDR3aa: CASSYGDRAHLAKNIQYF
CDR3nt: TGTGCCAGCAGTTACGGGGACAGGGCGCACCTAGCCAAAAACATTCAGTACTTC

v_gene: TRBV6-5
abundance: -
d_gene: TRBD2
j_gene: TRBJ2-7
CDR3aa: CASSLLAGESEQYF
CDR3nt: TGTGCCAGCAGCTTACTAGCGGGAGAGTCCGAGCAGTACTTC

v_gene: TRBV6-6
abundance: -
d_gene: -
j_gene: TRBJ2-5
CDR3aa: CASSYDFGETQYF
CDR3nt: TGTGCCAGCAGTTACGATTTCGGAGAGACCCAGTACTTC

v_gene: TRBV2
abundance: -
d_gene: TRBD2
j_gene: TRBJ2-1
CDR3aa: CASTGLASSYNEQFF
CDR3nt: TGTGCCAGCACGGGACTAGCGAGCTCCTACAATGAGCAGTTCTTC

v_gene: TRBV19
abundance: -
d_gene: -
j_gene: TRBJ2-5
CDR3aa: CASSGEGGYQETQYF
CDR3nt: TGTGCCAGTAGCGGGGAGGGGGGATACCAAGAGACCCAGTACTTC

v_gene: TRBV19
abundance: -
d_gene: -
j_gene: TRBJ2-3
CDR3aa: CASSIDRVDTQYF
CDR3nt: TGTGCCAGTAGTATAGATCGGGTAGATACGCAGTATTTT

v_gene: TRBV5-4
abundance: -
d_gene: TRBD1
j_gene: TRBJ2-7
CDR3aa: CASSTGQGAVYEQYF
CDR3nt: TGTGCCAGCAGCACGGGACAGGGGGCGGTCTACGAGCAGTACTTC

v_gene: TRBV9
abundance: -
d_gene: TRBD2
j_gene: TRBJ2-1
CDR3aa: CASSASGQGTSGRGNEQFF
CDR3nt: TGTGCCAGCAGCGCCTCCGGACAGGGGACTAGCGGGAGAGGCAATGAGCAGTTCTTC

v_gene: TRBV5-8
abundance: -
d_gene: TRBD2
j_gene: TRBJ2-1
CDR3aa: CASSLWTSPTYNEQFF
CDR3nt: TGTGCCAGCAGCCTCTGGACTAGCCCAACTTACAATGAGCAGTTCTTC

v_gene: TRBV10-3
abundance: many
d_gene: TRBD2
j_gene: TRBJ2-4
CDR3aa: CAISGEGRDIQYF
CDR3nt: TGTGCCATCAGTGGGGAGGGGAGGGACATTCAGTACTTC

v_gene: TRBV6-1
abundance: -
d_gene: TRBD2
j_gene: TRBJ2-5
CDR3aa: CASSERGRALQETQYF
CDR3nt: TGTGCCAGCAGTGAACGAGGGAGGGCCCTTCAAGAGACCCAGTACTTC

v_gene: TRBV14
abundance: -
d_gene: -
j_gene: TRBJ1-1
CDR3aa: CASSASRAFITEAFF
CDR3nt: TGTGCCAGCAGCGCATCCAGGGCGTTTATCACTGAAGCTTTCTTT

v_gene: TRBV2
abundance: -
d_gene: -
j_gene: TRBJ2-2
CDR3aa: CASTPRQNTGELFF
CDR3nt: TGTGCCAGCACCCCGAGGCAGAACACCGGGGAGCTGTTTTTT

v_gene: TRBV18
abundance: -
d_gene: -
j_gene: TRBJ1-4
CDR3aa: CASSPTQATNEKLFF
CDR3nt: TGTGCCAGCTCACCTACACAGGCAACTAATGAAAAACTGTTTTTT

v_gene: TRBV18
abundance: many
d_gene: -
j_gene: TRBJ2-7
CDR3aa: CASSPSNNGYEQYF
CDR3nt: TGTGCCAGCTCACCAAGTAACAATGGCTACGAGCAGTACTTC

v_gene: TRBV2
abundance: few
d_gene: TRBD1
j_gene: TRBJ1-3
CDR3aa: CASNVQGAGGNTIYF
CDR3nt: TGTGCCAGCAATGTGCAGGGGGCAGGTGGAAACACCATATATTTT

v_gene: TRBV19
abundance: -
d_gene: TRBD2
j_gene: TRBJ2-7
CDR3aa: CASSARLANLYEQYF
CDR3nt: TGTGCCAGTAGTGCTAGACTAGCAAACCTGTACGAGCAGTACTTC